This T cell receptor (beta chain) was sequenced during a study of blood T cell repertoires in COVID-19. Study summary: COVID-19 samples, acute and convalescent, were from the United States, Italy and Spain. Sample material is recorded as cDNA or gDNA derived from T cells, B-cell-depleted T cells, or PBMCs.

This clone was seen a few times. The method was immunoSEQ multiplex PCR; TCRdb's version includes in-frame clones alone and lacks a portion of them. The sample has about 99,000 clones; about 88% are singletons. The V end lost 0 bases, the J end lost 10 bases, and 10 bases lay between the germline ends. CDR3 length: 14 amino acids. Germline V gene data show CDR1 as MNHNS and CDR2 as SASEGT. Material: peripheral blood. The V and J genes are TRBV6-1 and TRBJ1-6; tentative D call: TRBD1 (5 bases). The TCR was taken from a human donor in a cohort sampled during active COVID-19. CDR3 in amino acids: CASSEAGQASPLHF. CDR3 nucleotide sequence: TGTGCCAGCAGTGAAGCGGGGCAGGCCTCACCCCTCCACTTT.